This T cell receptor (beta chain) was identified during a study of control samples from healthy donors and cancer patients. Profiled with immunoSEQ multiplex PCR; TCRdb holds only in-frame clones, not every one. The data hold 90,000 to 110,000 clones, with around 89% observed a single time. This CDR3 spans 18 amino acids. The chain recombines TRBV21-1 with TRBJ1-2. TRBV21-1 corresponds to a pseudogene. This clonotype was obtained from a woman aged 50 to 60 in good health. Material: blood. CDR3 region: CASSKASGRTTLNYGYTF. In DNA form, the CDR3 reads TGTGCCAGCAGCAAAGCGTCGGGACGGACAACACTTAACTATGGCTACACCTTC.